This passage covers 24 T cell receptor beta chains from one sample sequenced in a study of OX40 agonist ivuxolimab in advanced cancers. The data were produced by immunoSEQ multiplex PCR, yet TCRdb's version contains in-frame clones alone and is incomplete. The sample includes 80,000 to 100,000 clones, around 91% seen only once; the top ten take about 1.6%. The sequencing used CD4+ or CD8+ T cells sorted from blood, collected in a trial of the OX40 agonist ivuxolimab. The receptors were sampled from an adult with an advanced solid tumor such as melanoma, head and neck, liver or kidney cancer.

This chain links TRBV7-2 with TRBJ1-1; D might be TRBD1 (6 bases). CDR1 and CDR2 (germline): SGHTA, FQGNSA. This CDR3 has 16 amino acids. V was shortened by 5 bases and J by 1 base, with 17 bases between the two germline ends. CDR3 bases: TGTGCCAGCAGCCCTCGGGGGGGCCATGGGAACACTGAAGCTTTCTTT. The encoded protein is CASSPRGGHGNTEAFF.

The J gene is TRBJ2-5, the V gene TRBV13; 11 bases map to TRBD2. The DNA end is more similar to TRBJ2-7, so the J call may be wrong. This CDR3 has 15 amino acids. The germline V gene encodes CDR1 PRHDT and CDR2 FYEKMQ (reference sequence). The chain's CDR3 is CASSSLTSGNYEQYF. The CDR3 nucleotides read TGTGCCAGCAGTTCGTTGACTAGCGGGAACTACGAGCAGTACTTC.

The V gene is TRBV2, the J gene TRBJ1-1; D is ambiguous. The CDR3 runs 15 residues. The germline gives CDR1 SNHLY, CDR2 FYNNEI. V dropped 2 bases and J dropped 1 base, with 11 bases sitting between them. In nucleotides, the CDR3 is TGTGCCAGCAGTGAATACGGGCCGCAGAACACTGAAGCTTTCTTT. Protein: CASSEYGPQNTEAFF.

The genes are TRBV4-1 and TRBJ1-2; D unresolved. Trimming left V 0 bases short and J 4 bases short, with 12 bases between. This CDR3 region has 15 residues. Looked up from germline, CDR1 is MGHRA and CDR2 is YSYEKL. CDR3 amino acids: CASSQDQAVGYGYTF. CDR3 DNA sequence: TGCGCCAGCAGCCAAGACCAAGCAGTCGGCTATGGCTACACCTTC.

This chain links TRBV4-3 with TRBJ1-1; TRBD1 matches 8 bases. With 6 bases clipped from V and 11 bases from J, the junction kept 11 bases outside the gene matches. Germline CDR1 reads LGHNA; CDR2 reads YSLEER. The CDR3 extends over 13 amino acids. CDR3 residues: CASRLDRDGAAFF. The CDR3, as DNA: TGCGCCAGCAGACTGGACAGGGACGGTGCTGCTTTCTTT.

In this sample, this clone turned up once. The genes are TRBV10-3 and TRBJ2-7; 7 bases align to TRBD2. The CDR3 is 14 residues long. The trim removed 7 bases at V and 3 bases at J, leaving 9 bases unmatched. In germline, CDR1 is ENHRY, CDR2 SYGVKD. CDR3 bases: TGTGCCATCACTCACGGGGGGTCGGTCTACGAGCAGTACTTC. It encodes CAITHGGSVYEQYF.

V and J are TRBV7-2 and TRBJ2-5, with 10 bases that match TRBD1. The CDR3 is 15 amino acids. V lost 6 bases, J lost 4 bases, and 8 bases stayed unmatched. From germline, CDR1 is SGHTA and CDR2 FQGNSA. CDR3 DNA: TGTGCCAGCAGGAAACACGGACAGGGGGTAGAGACCCAGTACTTC. This encodes CASRKHGQGVETQYF.

The gene calls are TRBV2 and TRBJ2-2; D possibly corresponds to TRBD1 (6 bases). The germline V gene has CDR1 SNHLY and CDR2 FYNNEI. Trimming cost V 7 bases and J 2 bases, with 11 bases left between them. The CDR3 covers 14 residues. Here the CDR3 reads CASKPGQNTGELFF. The CDR3 DNA reads TGTGCCAGCAAGCCGGGACAAAACACCGGGGAGCTGTTTTTT.

The rearrangement uses TRBV28 and TRBJ1-4; weak D call: TRBD1 (5 bases). Trimming pared 3 bases from V and 8 bases from J, leaving 13 bases between. Germline values: CDR1 MDHEN, CDR2 SYDVKM. The CDR3 has 14 amino acids. The CDR3 protein is CASSLGRGGEKLFF. CDR3 bases: TGTGCCAGCAGTTTGGGGAGGGGTGGAGAAAAACTGTTTTTT.

The chain combines TRBV2 with TRBJ2-2; 8 positions match TRBD2. The junction had 4 bases not matched to a gene; V was cut back by 3 bases and J by 4 bases. The germline V gene encodes CDR1 SNHLY and CDR2 FYNNEI. There are 15 residues in the CDR3. The CDR3 nucleotides read TGTGCCAGCAGTGAGAACGGGAGGGTCACCGGGGAGCTGTTTTTT. Translated, it gives CASSENGRVTGELFF.

This clone was seen a single time. The rearrangement joins TRBV5-1 to TRBJ2-1; the D is unclear. The CDR3 is 15 amino acids. V shed 0 bases and J shed 7 bases, with 14 bases lying between them. Germline V lookup: CDR1 SGHRS, CDR2 YFSETQ. Written as DNA, the CDR3 is TGCGCCAGCAGCTTGGGGCTAATTGTAGGGAATGAGCAGTTCTTC. This sequence encodes CASSLGLIVGNEQFF.

This CDR3 reads CASSQAGGPSYEQFF. CDR3 nucleotides: TGTGCCAGCAGCCAAGCGGGAGGGCCGTCGTATGAGCAGTTCTTC. The chain links TRBV7-2 to TRBJ2-1, with 10 bases matching TRBD2. Germline V lookup: CDR1 SGHTA, CDR2 FQGNSA. The J segment lost 8 bases and the V segment lost 5 bases, leaving 9 bases of the junction unmatched. The CDR3 runs to 15 residues.

The gene calls are TRBV6-5 and TRBJ1-3; D uncertain. The V end was cut by 7 bases, the J end by 3 bases, with 10 bases between. Germline loops: CDR1 MNHEY, CDR2 SVGAGI. The CDR3 covers 13 residues. This CDR3 is CASKRSSGNTIYF. The CDR3 bases are TGTGCCAGCAAACGCTCGAGTGGAAACACCATATATTTT.

The genes are TRBV5-1 and TRBJ2-5; D call uncertain. This CDR3 is built from 10 residues. CDR1 is SGHRS, CDR2 YFSETQ, per germline. Between the trimmed V and J ends, which lost 5 bases and 5 bases, there was a span of 4 bases. The CDR3, as DNA: TGCGCCAGCAGGGGGGAGACCCAGTACTTC. Its translation is CASRGETQYF.

The V call is TRBV2, the J call TRBJ2-5; D unresolved. The CDR3 sequence is 12 residues long. In germline, CDR1 is SNHLY, CDR2 FYNNEI. With 6 bases removed from V and 2 bases from J, the gap between germline ends came to 7 bases. The CDR3 DNA reads as TGTGCCAGCAGGACTGATCAAGAGACCCAGTACTTC. Translating it yields CASRTDQETQYF.

The chain employs TRBV5-1 and TRBJ2-7, with D perhaps TRBD2 (5 bases). Trimming pared 0 bases from V and 4 bases from J, leaving 11 bases between. Germline V lookup: CDR1 SGHRS, CDR2 YFSETQ. The CDR3 extends over 14 amino acids. Here the CDR3 reads CASSLGAVSYEQYF. The CDR3 DNA reads TGCGCCAGCAGCTTGGGAGCGGTTTCATACGAGCAGTACTTC.

The chain combines TRBV7-9 with TRBJ1-3; D is possibly TRBD1 (5 bases). V was trimmed by 1 base and J by 4 bases, leaving 11 bases between them. The CDR3 is 15 residues long. Germline V gene sequence: CDR1 SEHNR, CDR2 FQNEAQ (reference sequence). Here the CDR3 DNA reads TGTGCCAGCAGCTTAGAGGGGACCGGCGGAAACACCATATATTTT. Protein product: CASSLEGTGGNTIYF.

This clone was counted once. The gene calls are TRBV25-1 and TRBJ2-7; 7 bases line up with TRBD2. The CDR3 extends over 14 amino acids. CDR1 MGHDK and CDR2 SYGVNS come from the germline V gene. V lost 7 bases and J lost 6; bases outside the gene matches: 12. CDR3 sequence (DNA): TGTGCCAGCACCCCCCGCGGGGAGGGTCGCGAGCAGTACTTC. This codes for CASTPRGEGREQYF.

The rearrangement joins TRBV9 to TRBJ1-4; possible D gene TRBD1, 6 bases. The CDR3 has 14 amino acids. V lost 4 bases and J 2 bases, leaving 9 bases between the germline ends. CDR1 is SGDLS, CDR2 YYNGEE, per germline. CDR3 sequence reads: CASSLDRTNEKLFF. Written as DNA, the CDR3 is TGTGCCAGCAGCCTAGACAGGACTAATGAAAAACTGTTTTTT.

This chain joins TRBV10-3 and TRBJ2-2, with D unresolved. In germline, CDR1 is ENHRY, CDR2 SYGVKD. V dropped 2 bases and J dropped 5 bases, with 15 bases sitting between them. The CDR3 is made up of 16 amino acids. The CDR3 sequence is CAISERIGLGTGELFF. CDR3 nucleotides: TGTGCCATCAGTGAGCGTATAGGGCTTGGAACCGGGGAGCTGTTTTTT.

The chain carries TRBV6-5 and TRBJ2-1; TRBD2 aligns across 9 bases. The CDR3 runs to 15 residues. After removal of 0 bases from V and 7 bases from J, the junction contained 4 bases not matched to a gene. Per the germline V gene, CDR1 is MNHEY and CDR2 is SVGAGI. The chain's CDR3 is CASSYSGSGRNEQFF. DNA of the CDR3: TGTGCCAGCAGTTACTCGGGTAGCGGGAGAAATGAGCAGTTCTTC.

The J gene is TRBJ2-5, the V gene TRBV7-2; D remains ambiguous. CDR3 size: 15 residues. Trimming left V 5 bases short and J 1 base short, with 14 bases between. The V gene's germline CDR1 is SGHTA and CDR2 FQGNSA. As DNA, the CDR3 is TGTGCCAGCAGCCGTAGAACTTTGTTCCAAGAGACCCAGTACTTC. The encoded protein is CASSRRTLFQETQYF.

This sequence joins TRBV5-6 and TRBJ2-1; D remains ambiguous. Per germline, CDR1 SGHDT and CDR2 YYEEEE. CDR3 size: 16 residues. V was shortened by 1 base and J by 0 bases, with 11 bases between the two germline ends. The CDR3 nucleotides are TGTGCCAGCAGCTTGCAGCTTGGGCCCTCCTACAATGAGCAGTTCTTC. Its protein is CASSLQLGPSYNEQFF.

The V call is TRBV5-1, the J call TRBJ2-1; 8 bases match TRBD1. CDR3 length: 15 residues. The trim removed 4 bases at V and 2 bases at J, leaving 5 bases unmatched. Germline CDR1 and CDR2: SGHRS and YFSETQ. The CDR3 reads CASSRGQGPYNEQFF. CDR3 nucleotides: TGCGCCAGCAGCCGCGGACAGGGCCCCTACAATGAGCAGTTCTTC.